The rows below give T cell receptor beta chains drawn from one sample of a study of cytomegalovirus exposure and HLA in healthy donors. Sequencing was performed with immunoSEQ multiplex PCR; in TCRdb, only in-frame clones are kept and a portion is missing. The sample holds 100,000 to 150,000 clones. Sequences were obtained from PBMCs. The receptors shown here come from a man between 40 and 49 years old in good health and CMV-seronegative. Each CDR3 is given with its conserved first and last residue. D genes are given only for firm matches.

v_gene: TRBV5-6
j_gene: TRBJ2-7
d_gene: NA
CDR3aa: CASSLEWGEYEQYF
CDR3nt: TGTGCCAGCAGCTTGGAGTGGGGGGAATACGAGCAGTACTTC

v_gene: TRBV5-4
j_gene: TRBJ1-2
d_gene: NA
CDR3aa: CASRAGTGTNYGYTF
CDR3nt: TGTGCCAGCAGGGCCGGCACTGGGACAAACTATGGCTACACCTTC

v_gene: TRBV5-8
j_gene: TRBJ2-7
d_gene: TRBD1
CDR3aa: CASRRTGPYEQYF
CDR3nt: TGTGCCAGCAGGAGGACAGGGCCCTACGAGCAGTACTTC

v_gene: TRBV6-6
j_gene: TRBJ2-1
d_gene: NA
CDR3aa: CASSPQGPYNEQFF
CDR3nt: TGTGCCAGCAGCCCCCAGGGGCCCTACAATGAGCAGTTCTTC

v_gene: TRBV19
j_gene: TRBJ1-5
d_gene: NA
CDR3aa: CASGPAPGSQPQHF
CDR3nt: TGTGCCAGTGGTCCCGCGCCGGGTAGTCAGCCCCAGCATTTT

v_gene: TRBV27
j_gene: TRBJ2-7
d_gene: NA
CDR3aa: CASSRSGGAGTYEQYF
CDR3nt: TGTGCCAGCAGTAGATCTGGGGGGGCAGGGACCTACGAGCAGTACTTC

v_gene: TRBV6-5
j_gene: TRBJ1-2
d_gene: NA
CDR3aa: CASTGARLRGYGYTF
CDR3nt: TGTGCCAGCACGGGTGCGAGGCTTCGGGGCTATGGCTACACCTTC

v_gene: TRBV5-4
j_gene: TRBJ2-7
d_gene: TRBD1
CDR3aa: CASSPDRGRYEQYF
CDR3nt: TGTGCCAGCAGCCCGGACAGGGGGCGTTACGAGCAGTACTTC

v_gene: TRBV19
j_gene: TRBJ1-5
d_gene: TRBD1
CDR3aa: CASSSAGQRTYSNQPQHF
CDR3nt: TGTGCCAGTAGTTCGGCGGGACAGCGAACTTATAGCAATCAGCCCCAGCATTTT

v_gene: TRBV7-9
j_gene: TRBJ1-6
d_gene: NA
CDR3aa: CASGGIFGASPLHF
CDR3nt: TGTGCCAGCGGAGGGATTTTTGGGGCCTCACCCCTCCACTTT

v_gene: TRBV19
j_gene: TRBJ1-1
d_gene: NA
CDR3aa: CASSAGAEAFF
CDR3nt: TGTGCCAGTAGCGCAGGGGCCGAAGCTTTCTTT

v_gene: TRBV29-1
j_gene: TRBJ1-5
d_gene: TRBD1
CDR3aa: CSVQAPGGAKSNQPQHF
CDR3nt: TGCAGTGTTCAGGCCCCAGGGGGCGCGAAAAGCAATCAGCCCCAGCATTTT

v_gene: TRBV5-1
j_gene: TRBJ2-1
d_gene: TRBD2
CDR3aa: CASSFRLAEHNEQFF
CDR3nt: TGCGCCAGCAGCTTCCGACTAGCGGAACACAATGAGCAGTTCTTC

v_gene: TRBV27
j_gene: TRBJ2-7
d_gene: TRBD2
CDR3aa: CASSWTSAHEQYF
CDR3nt: TGTGCCAGCTCTTGGACTAGCGCGCACGAGCAGTACTTC

v_gene: TRBV7-9
j_gene: TRBJ2-2
d_gene: TRBD2
CDR3aa: CASSFSGRVAGELFF
CDR3nt: TGTGCCAGCAGCTTTAGCGGGAGGGTTGCCGGGGAGCTGTTTTTT

v_gene: TRBV4-3
j_gene: TRBJ2-5
d_gene: NA
CDR3aa: CASSQDFQVVQETQYF
CDR3nt: TGCGCCAGCAGCCAAGATTTCCAGGTCGTCCAAGAGACCCAGTACTTC

v_gene: TRBV28
j_gene: TRBJ1-2
d_gene: TRBD1
CDR3aa: CATQKGGGYTF
CDR3nt: TGTGCCACACAGAAAGGGGGCGGCTACACCTTC

v_gene: TRBV7-6
j_gene: TRBJ2-3
d_gene: NA
CDR3aa: CASSTRRGITSADTQYF
CDR3nt: TGTGCCAGCAGCACACGAAGGGGCATCACAAGCGCAGATACGCAGTATTTT

v_gene: TRBV5-1
j_gene: TRBJ2-7
d_gene: TRBD2
CDR3aa: CASSLRTSGQYEQYF
CDR3nt: TGCGCCAGCAGCCTGAGGACTAGCGGGCAGTACGAGCAGTACTTC

v_gene: TRBV10-3
j_gene: TRBJ1-1
d_gene: NA
CDR3aa: CAISSGVIRGVWNEDTEAFF
CDR3nt: TGTGCCATCAGTTCAGGGGTTATAAGAGGGGTCTGGAACGAAGACACTGAAGCTTTCTTT

v_gene: TRBV28
j_gene: TRBJ1-1
d_gene: NA
CDR3aa: CASSSRGGEYTEAFF
CDR3nt: TGTGCCAGCAGTAGCCGGGGGGGCGAGTATACTGAAGCTTTCTTT

v_gene: TRBV7-6
j_gene: TRBJ2-7
d_gene: TRBD1
CDR3aa: CASSLVGSGTGGYYEQYF
CDR3nt: TGTGCCAGCAGCTTAGTAGGTTCCGGGACAGGCGGATACTACGAGCAGTACTTC